The 24 T cell receptor beta chains below come from one sample, sequenced in a study of T cell responses to AZD1222 COVID-19 vaccine. The protocol was immunoSEQ multiplex PCR, while the TCRdb copy is restricted to in-frame clones and leaves out a portion. The sample has about 180,000 clones; almost 90% are singletons. The sample was peripheral blood, taken on day 0 of AZD1222 vaccination. Receptor source: an adult in good health.

This clone has ten or more counts. V is TRBV25-1 and J is TRBJ1-3; TRBD1 aligns across 7 bases. This CDR3 is built from 17 residues. J lost 0 bases, V lost 3 bases, and 8 bases had no gene match. The germline V gene has CDR1 MGHDK and CDR2 SYGVNS. The CDR3: CASSETPGGPSGNTIYF. In DNA, the CDR3 is TGTGCCAGCAGTGAGACCCCAGGGGGACCCTCTGGAAACACCATATATTTT.

The chain employs TRBV28 and TRBJ1-2, with a weak D call TRBD1 (6 bases). Germline assignment: CDR1 MDHEN and CDR2 SYDVKM. Trimming cost V 6 bases and J 1 base, with 12 bases left between them. CDR3 size: 14 residues. In nucleotides, the CDR3 is TGTGCCAGCAGGGGGGCAGATTATAACTATGGCTACACCTTC. Its translation is CASRGADYNYGYTF.

The chain carries TRBV3-1 (or the pseudogene TRBV3-2) and TRBJ2-7; the D gene could be TRBD1 or TRBD2 (5 bases each). Germline values: CDR1 LGHDT, CDR2 YNNKEL (reference sequence). The CDR3 has 15 amino acids. V shed 1 base and J shed 2 bases, with 12 bases lying between them. CDR3 coding DNA: TGTGCCAGCAGCCAAGTGCCAGGGACCACCTACGAGCAGTACTTC. This sequence encodes CASSQVPGTTYEQYF.

The chain recombines TRBV23-1 with TRBJ1-2; D is unclear. TRBV23-1 is an ORF; its function is uncertain. The CDR3 is 17 residues long. V lost 4 bases and J lost 0, with 18 bases in between. The DNA for the CDR3 is TGCGCCAGCAGTCGTACAGAACCCCTACGTGCTAACTATGGCTACACCTTC. As protein: CASSRTEPLRANYGYTF.

The chain recombines TRBV28 with TRBJ1-1; D gene unclear. CDR3 length equals 17 residues. Between the trimmed V and J ends, which lost 2 bases and 1 base, there was a span of 17 bases. The germline V gene encodes CDR1 MDHEN and CDR2 SYDVKM. This chain's CDR3 is CASSLEVFEGKNTEAFF. The DNA for the CDR3 is TGTGCCAGCAGTTTAGAAGTATTTGAGGGTAAGAACACTGAAGCTTTCTTT.

V usage is TRBV9 and J usage is TRBJ1-2; D remains unclear. In germline, CDR1 is SGDLS, CDR2 YYNGEE. V lost 4 bases, J lost 4 bases, and 20 bases lay in between. The CDR3 spans 16 residues. Written as DNA, the CDR3 is TGTGCCAGCAGCTTAACTGGCGGGGTTGGGGTCTATGGCTACACCTTC. Translation: CASSLTGGVGVYGYTF.

This chain joins TRBV7-2 and TRBJ2-1, with 10 positions matching TRBD2. Germline loops: CDR1 SGHTA, CDR2 FQGNSA. Trimming at V came to 5 bases and at J to 6 bases, leaving 10 bases not matched to a gene. The CDR3 contains 16 residues. The CDR3 nucleotides read TGTGCCAGCAGCATGGGGCTAGCGGGGGTAGGCAATGAGCAGTTCTTC. This codes for CASSMGLAGVGNEQFF. The full variable domain, completed using reference TRBV7-2 and TRBJ2-1, is GAGVSQSPSNKVTEKGKDVELRCDPISGHTALYWYRQSLGQGLEFLIYFQGNSAPDKSGLPSDRFSAERTGGSVSTLTIQRTQQEDSAVYLCASSMGLAGVGNEQFFGPGTRLTVL.

The rearrangement joins TRBV6-5 to TRBJ1-2; 8 nucleotides align to TRBD1. The V and J ends lost 6 bases and 2 bases, in that order; junction bases with no gene match: 8. This CDR3 is 15 amino acids long. CDR1 is MNHEY and CDR2 is SVGAGI in the germline V gene. The CDR3 region has the DNA TGTGCCAGCAGGGCTCAACGGACAGGGAACTATGGCTACACCTTC. Residues: CASRAQRTGNYGYTF.

The chain has TRBV6-2 or TRBV6-3 and TRBJ2-1, with 12 nucleotides matching TRBD2. This CDR3 region has 16 residues. Germline CDR1 is MNHEY and CDR2 is SVGEGT. V shed 0 bases, J shed 4 bases, and the junction held 1 base outside the gene matches. CDR3 sequence reads: CASSYSGLAGYNEQFF. The CDR3 DNA follows: TGTGCCAGCAGTTACTCCGGACTAGCGGGGTACAATGAGCAGTTCTTC.

This chain joins TRBV30 and TRBJ1-4; D is perhaps TRBD1 (5 bases). V was trimmed by 0 bases and J by 7 bases, leaving 12 bases between them. The CDR3 sequence is 14 residues long. CDR1 and CDR2 from the germline V gene are GTSNPN and SVGIG (reference sequence). CDR3 residues: CAWSVRGGSEKLFF. CDR3 bases: TGTGCCTGGAGTGTACGTGGGGGGAGTGAAAAACTGTTTTTT.

On this clone: Sequence at one end of the junction differs from germline and may be a read error. The rearrangement joins TRBV10-1 to TRBJ1-1; tentatively, D is TRBD1 (5 bases). Germline CDR1 and CDR2: WNHNN and SYGVQD (reference sequence). The CDR3 length is 11 residues. The CDR3 DNA reads TGCGCCAGCACTGAGCGGGACGGAGCTTTCTTT. Residues: CASTERDGAFF.

V usage is TRBV7-2 and J usage is TRBJ1-6, with D possibly being TRBD1 (5 bases). Looked up from germline, CDR1 is SGHTA and CDR2 is FQGNSA. Trimming removed 2 bases at V and 4 bases at J, with 9 bases between. The CDR3 has 15 amino acids. CDR3 nucleotide sequence: TGTGCCAGCAGCTTACGGGACGGATATAATTCACCCCTCCACTTT. Translating gives CASSLRDGYNSPLHF.

This clone was seen a single time. The V and J genes are TRBV7-3 and TRBJ2-1; D not certain. This CDR3 contains 14 residues. CDR1 and CDR2 (germline): SGHTA, FQGTGA. V was clipped by 1 base and J by 7 bases, with 11 bases between them. CDR3 in amino acids: CASSLIVGENEQFF. CDR3 in DNA: TGTGCCAGCAGCTTAATAGTAGGTGAAAATGAGCAGTTCTTC.

J is TRBJ2-5 and V is TRBV30; D not resolved. The CDR3 is made up of 14 amino acids. Trimming left V 2 bases short and J 2 bases short, with 12 bases between. Germline V lookup: CDR1 GTSNPN, CDR2 SVGIG (reference sequence). This CDR3 reads CAWSPTKAQETQYF. CDR3 in DNA: TGTGCCTGGAGTCCCACGAAGGCACAAGAGACCCAGTACTTC.

This chain links TRBV20-1 with TRBJ2-5; D uncertain. With 3 bases removed from V and 5 bases from J, the gap between germline ends came to 4 bases. The CDR3 covers 10 residues. Germline V lookup: CDR1 DFQATT, CDR2 SNEGSKA (reference sequence). The CDR3 DNA reads as TGCAGTGCTAGTTGGGAGACCCAGTACTTC. Its translation: CSASWETQYF.

The rearrangement joins TRBV21-1 to TRBJ2-1; the table gives TRBD2 as D, unverified against the DNA. TRBV21-1 is marked as a pseudogene. The CDR3 loop spans 22 amino acids. In nucleotides, the CDR3 is TGTGCCAGCAGCAAAGACACAGGGCCGGGACTAGCGGGGGGGCCCCCCTACAATGAGCAGTTCTTC. It yields the protein CASSKDTGPGLAGGPPYNEQFF.

The chain has TRBV15 and TRBJ2-7; 7 bases agree with TRBD1. The CDR3 extends over 15 amino acids. The V gene's germline CDR1 is LNHNV and CDR2 YYDKDF (reference sequence). With 5 bases clipped from V and 0 bases from J, the junction kept 7 bases outside the gene matches. The CDR3 sequence is CATSSRGLGSYEQYF. CDR3 sequence (DNA): TGTGCCACCAGCTCAAGGGGGCTAGGCTCCTACGAGCAGTACTTC.

This sequence joins TRBV15 and TRBJ2-7; tentatively, D is TRBD1 (6 bases). Germline V gene sequence: CDR1 LNHNV, CDR2 YYDKDF (reference sequence). This CDR3 contains 14 residues. Trimming removed 5 bases from V and 5 bases from J, with 16 bases in between. The CDR3 DNA reads as TGTGCCACCAGCGACTTTACAGGGTCTAACGAGCAGTACTTC. Translated: CATSDFTGSNEQYF.

Only a few counts were recorded for this clone. The chain employs TRBV5-1 and TRBJ2-3, with 10 bases matching TRBD1. The germline V gene has CDR1 SGHRS and CDR2 YFSETQ. The CDR3 runs 17 residues. Unmatched junction bases numbered 9, after V lost 0 bases and J lost 5 bases. The CDR3: CASSLGVTGGAGDTQYF. DNA of the CDR3: TGCGCCAGCAGCTTGGGGGTGACAGGGGGCGCGGGAGATACGCAGTATTTT.

The J gene is TRBJ1-5, the V gene TRBV9, with unresolved D. CDR3 size: 15 residues. CDR1 is SGDLS and CDR2 is YYNGEE in the germline V gene. The germline V and J ends were trimmed by 4 bases and 1 base, with 12 bases remaining between them. CDR3 bases: TGTGCCAGCAGCCTTGACCCCGGAAGCAATCAGCCCCAGCATTTT. It is translated as CASSLDPGSNQPQHF.

The genes are TRBV4-2 and TRBJ2-7; TRBD2 agrees at 9 bases. The CDR3 covers 19 residues. J lost 0 bases, V lost 1 base, and 13 bases had no gene match. In germline, CDR1 is LGHNA, CDR2 YNFKEQ. CDR3 sequence: CASSQGERGASRYSYEQYF. CDR3 nucleotides: TGTGCCAGCAGCCAAGGGGAGCGGGGGGCGTCCAGATACTCCTACGAGCAGTACTTC.

The chain couples TRBV5-4 to TRBJ2-3; a weak D match, TRBD1 (5 bases). The CDR3 extends over 18 amino acids. CDR1 is SGHNT, CDR2 YYREEE, per germline (reference sequence). V lost 1 base and J 3 bases, leaving 21 bases between the germline ends. The DNA of the CDR3 is TGTGCCAGCAGCTTGTTCTTGACCTTCTCCCAGGGAACAGATACGCAGTATTTT. It specifies CASSLFLTFSQGTDTQYF.

The chain combines TRBV6-5 with TRBJ1-4; D is possibly TRBD1 (6 bases). The V end lost 9 bases, the J end lost 4 bases, and 15 bases lay between the germline ends. The CDR3 has 14 residues. CDR1 and CDR2 from the germline V gene are MNHEY and SVGAGI. The CDR3 DNA sequence: TGTGCCAGTCGAGGGGAGGGGGTTAATGAAAAACTGTTTTTT. This gives the protein CASRGEGVNEKLFF.

In this sample, this clone turned up once. CDR3 in amino acids: CASSLGTGIRYGYTF. DNA of the CDR3: TGCGCCAGCAGCTTGGGCACGGGGATTAGATATGGCTACACCTTC. The chain couples TRBV5-1 to TRBJ1-2; D is ambiguous. Germline V gene sequence: CDR1 SGHRS, CDR2 YFSETQ. V gave up 0 bases and J gave up 5 bases, with 14 bases separating them. The CDR3 consists of 15 residues.